What follows describes a single T cell receptor beta chain. Its binding antigen is unknown. The sample holds no much larger clone one base away, and base qualities are not on file. These data are taken from a study of T-cell reconstitution after alpha-beta-depleted transplantation in children (dated by TCRdb to the mid-2010s). General notes on the study: Using TCR repertoire profiling, the study followed T-cell immune reconstitution in a quantitative way in children after TCRalphabeta/CD19-depleted allogeneic hematopoietic cell transplantation.

Receptors were amplified or captured by PCR. Instrument on record: Illumina HiSeq 2500. To normalize quantification of the TCRbeta repertoire, the TCR libraries were built with molecular barcoding that relied on unique molecular identifiers. TCRdb cleaned the public reads at Q25 with fastp, built clones with MiXCR and kept in-frame beta chains. All rows with the same CDR3 protein become a single entry with the most common DNA and genes. A total of about 460,000 distinct CDR3 sequences appear in this sample, approximately 12% of them only once. The ten largest make up approximately 5.4% of the sample. V ends up 0 bases short and J 0 bases short, with an unmatched junction base count of 1. The germline V gene sets CDR1 to SGHRS and CDR2 to YFSETQ. Its CDR3 holds 16 amino acids, cysteine through phenylalanine. Just the 48-base CDR3 DNA is kept, in frame starting at base 1.

The rearrangement combines TRBV5-1 with TRBJ2-1; TRBD2 aligns with 9 central bases. This clonotype was sampled from a human donor who donated a stem cell graft to a child with combined immunodeficiency. The sequencing here drew on PBMCs from the stem cell graft donor, taken from the stem cell graft. The CDR3: CASSLGSGSSYNEQFF. The DNA reads as follows: TGCGCCAGCAGCTTGGGTAGCGGGAGCTCCTACAATGAGCAGTTCTTC.